This TCR beta chain was documented in a study of CD8 T cells in Susac syndrome. Looking at the study overall: Treatment at blood withdrawal was none, corticosteroids, or intravenous immunoglobulin alone in Susac syndrome patients.

Recently defined diagnostic criteria classed the Susac syndrome patients as definite or probable. Trimming left V 1 base short and J 1 base short, with 1 base between. Germline V CDR1 and CDR2: MDHEN, SYDVKM. The CDR3 contains 12 residues. Random hexamers were used to reverse transcribe an amount of 0.5 to 1 ug RNA. Across 54 Vbeta and 13 Jbeta, TCR beta CDR3 was amplified with immunoSEQ multiplex PCR. MiXCR, applied by TCRdb to the immunoSEQ multiplex PCR reads, yields one record per CDR3 protein. The sample lists approximately 210,000 distinct CDR3 sequences, approximately 94% occurring once. The sequenced sample was CD4+ T cells from PBMCs. V usage is TRBV28 and J usage is TRBJ2-5, with D hard to call. The sequence was collected from a human donor with Susac syndrome. The CDR3 DNA sequence: TGTGCCAGCAGTTTATTCCAAGAGACCCAGTACTTC. This gives the protein CASSLFQETQYF.